A single sample is the source of the 17 T cell receptor beta chains below, sequenced in a study of regulatory T cells in long-lasting Graves disease. To make TCR beta libraries, researchers used iRepertoire HTBI primers and Arm-PCR of CDR3 regions. TCRdb used MiXCR to reprocess the multiplex PCR reads, holding one entry per CDR3 protein. The repertoire holds 700,000 or so distinct CDR3 sequences, with 30% as singletons. Time point denoted: persistent/refractory GD, antithyroid drugs over 5 years with positive TRAb. PBMC RNA served as the TCR library source. The source was peripheral blood mononuclear cells (PBMCs), collected when the disease was refractory, from a patient treated with antithyroid drugs. These receptor sequences come from a female donor with Graves disease.

The CDR3 DNA reads TGTGCCAGCAGCGTTTCGGGTTCCAATCAGCCCCAGCATTTT. Translating it yields CASSVSGSNQPQHF. This sequence joins TRBV3-1 and TRBJ1-5; no reliable D call. Germline V gene sequence: CDR1 LGHDT, CDR2 YNNKEL (reference sequence). There are 14 residues in the CDR3. The V gene lost 5 bases and the J gene lost 3 bases, with 11 bases spanning the gap.

The chain couples TRBV29-1 to TRBJ1-3, with a tentative D call TRBD1 (5 bases). The V end was cut by 7 bases, the J end by 2 bases, with 6 bases between. CDR1 is SQVTM and CDR2 is ANQGSEA in the germline V gene. The CDR3 is 11 amino acids. CDR3: CSADTGNTIYF. CDR3 DNA sequence: TGCAGCGCGGACACTGGAAACACCATATATTTT.

In this sample, this clonotype turned up a few times. J is TRBJ1-6 and V is TRBV20-1, with TRBD1 as a possible D gene (5 bases). Germline CDR1 DFQATT, CDR2 SNEGSKA (reference sequence). CDR3 length: 15 residues. The V and J ends lost 1 base and 5 bases respectively, with 12 bases between them. For the CDR3, the DNA is TGCAGTGCTAGAGCCCCGGGACGGGATAATTCACCCCTCCACTTT. As protein: CSARAPGRDNSPLHF.

This chain joins TRBV27 and TRBJ2-7, with 7 nucleotides matching TRBD1. Per germline, CDR1 MNHEY and CDR2 SMNVEV (reference sequence). CDR3 size: 18 residues. The trim removed 3 bases at V and 5 bases at J, leaving 19 bases unmatched. CDR3 coding DNA: TGTGCCAGCAGTTTCTCAACCGCCCAGACAGGGTGGGAAAACGAGCAGTACTTC. Translating gives CASSFSTAQTGWENEQYF.

The chain has TRBV15 and TRBJ2-3; D may be TRBD2 (5 bases). Trimming took off 3 bases at V and 5 bases at J, with 12 bases between the two ends. The CDR3 totals 14 residues. Looked up from germline, CDR1 is LNHNV and CDR2 is YYDKDF (reference sequence). The CDR3 coding sequence is TGTGCCACCAGCAGCCGGAAGGAGGTAGATACGCAGTATTTT. Residues: CATSSRKEVDTQYF. The full variable domain, with the rest looked up from reference TRBV15 and TRBJ2-3, is DAMVIQNPRYQVTQFGKPVTLSCSQTLNHNVMYWYQQKSSQAPKLLFHYYDKDFNNEADTPDNFQSRRPNTSFCFLDIRSPGLGDTAMYLCATSSRKEVDTQYFGPGTRLTVL.

The chain carries TRBV6-5 and TRBJ1-2; 7 positions agree with TRBD1. This CDR3 has 16 amino acids. The V gene's germline CDR1 is MNHEY and CDR2 SVGAGI. V lost 0 bases, J lost 4 bases, and 8 bases stayed unmatched. CDR3 sequence: CASSYSSGGYGYGYTF. For the CDR3, the DNA is TGTGCCAGCAGTTACTCGTCAGGGGGATACGGCTATGGCTACACCTTC.

This chain links TRBV24-1 with TRBJ1-2; unclear D gene. This CDR3 is 14 amino acids long. The germline V gene has CDR1 KGHDR and CDR2 SFDVKD. Trimming took 3 bases from V and 4 from J, leaving 11 bases between them. This CDR3 is CATSDDGRPYGYTF. The CDR3 coding sequence is TGTGCCACCAGTGATGACGGACGGCCCTATGGCTACACCTTC.

This clonotype was counted a single time. The V gene is TRBV20-1, the J gene TRBJ2-7; 7 bases map to TRBD2. The CDR3 runs to 13 residues. V was pared by 1 base and J by 6 bases, with 6 bases of the junction left unmatched. CDR1 DFQATT and CDR2 SNEGSKA come from the germline V gene (reference sequence). The CDR3: CSARAGLDLEQYF. CDR3 nucleotide sequence: TGCAGTGCTAGAGCAGGACTAGATCTCGAGCAGTACTTC.

CDR3: CASSQDRGGMRGYTF. In nucleotides, the CDR3 is TGTGCCAGCAGCCAAGATCGAGGAGGGATGCGGGGCTACACCTTC. J is TRBJ1-2 and V is TRBV28; D is unclear. Germline lookup yields CDR1 MDHEN and CDR2 SYDVKM. The CDR3 is 15 amino acids. V lost 6 bases and J 8 bases, leaving 22 bases between the germline ends.

CDR3 amino acids: CASSTRLRTDTEAFF. The CDR3 nucleotides are TGTGCCAGTAGTACGCGCCTCCGAACGGACACTGAAGCTTTCTTT. V and J are TRBV19 and TRBJ1-1; no definite D call. The CDR3 runs to 15 residues. CDR1 is LNHDA and CDR2 is SQIVND in the germline V gene (reference sequence). V was clipped by 4 bases and J by 3 bases, with 15 bases between them.

This sequence joins TRBV19 and TRBJ1-5; possible D gene TRBD1, 6 bases. The length of the CDR3 is 15 residues. CDR1 is LNHDA, CDR2 SQIVND, per germline (reference sequence). V lost 4 bases and J lost 0, with 10 bases in between. CDR3: CASSTYRDSNQPQHF. The CDR3 DNA is TGTGCCAGTAGTACTTACAGGGATAGCAATCAGCCCCAGCATTTT.

This clonotype was detected many times. This chain uses TRBV28 with TRBJ1-2; maybe TRBD1 (5 bases). The germline V gene encodes CDR1 MDHEN and CDR2 SYDVKM. The V end lost 6 bases, the J end lost 8 bases, and 22 bases lay between the germline ends. The CDR3 totals 15 residues. The CDR3 coding sequence is TGTGCCAGCAGACCTAGAGACAGCCTTCGGTGGGGCTACACCTTC. Translated, it gives CASRPRDSLRWGYTF.

The chain carries TRBV19 and TRBJ2-7; 7 positions agree with TRBD1. V lost 3 bases to trimming and J lost 2 bases; unmatched junction nucleotides: 4. The CDR3 consists of 14 residues. Germline CDR1 and CDR2: LNHDA and SQIVND (reference sequence). The CDR3 DNA is TGTGCCAGTAGTATCCGACAGGGTACCTACGAGCAGTACTTC. As protein: CASSIRQGTYEQYF.

Only a few counts were recorded for this clonotype. This rearrangement joins TRBV12-3 or TRBV12-4 to TRBJ2-2; D is unresolved. V lost 4 bases and J 9 bases, leaving 12 bases between the germline ends. CDR3 length equals 13 residues. The CDR3 nucleotides are TGTGCCAGCAGTTCAGGACCGCACCGGGAGCTGTTTTTT. This codes for CASSSGPHRELFF.

The chain carries TRBV7-2 and TRBJ1-1; tentative D call: TRBD1 (6 bases). There are 13 residues in the CDR3. Trimming shortened V by 5 bases and J by 6 bases, and 13 bases separated the two germline ends. Germline CDR1 SGHTA, CDR2 FQGNSA. The CDR3 region has the DNA TGTGCCAGCAGCCCGAGATCAGGGGCTGAAGCTTTCTTT. Translating it yields CASSPRSGAEAFF.

This clonotype was detected a few times. J is TRBJ2-7 and V is TRBV7-6, with 10 bases identical to TRBD2. The CDR3 totals 16 residues. With 1 base clipped from V and 5 bases from J, the junction kept 8 bases outside the gene matches. Germline V gene lookup returns CDR1 SGHVS and CDR2 FNYEAQ. The CDR3 DNA sequence: TGTGCCAGCAGCTTAGTGGCTAGCGGGAGATTTAACGAGCAGTACTTC. Amino acid sequence: CASSLVASGRFNEQYF. The full variable domain, rest sourced from reference TRBV7-6 and TRBJ2-7, is GAGVSQSPRYKVTKRGQDVALRCDPISGHVSLYWYRQALGQGPEFLTYFNYEAQQDKSGLPNDRFSAERPEGSISTLTIQRTEQRDSAMYRCASSLVASGRFNEQYFGPGTRLTVT.

The J gene is TRBJ2-7, the V gene TRBV12-3 or TRBV12-4; 7 bases are a match to TRBD2. The CDR3 consists of 15 residues. J was trimmed by 0 bases and V by 6 bases; bases with no gene match: 8. CDR3 in amino acids: CASSPSAGDSYEQYF. The DNA for the CDR3 is TGTGCCAGCAGCCCCAGTGCGGGGGACTCCTACGAGCAGTACTTC.